The present TCR beta chain was sequenced within a study of CD4 T cells in relation to SARS-CoV-2 and coronaviruses. At the level of the study: Of the patients, 7 to 9 were male, a few female, two Hispanic. Shared crossreactive spike epitopes were mapped to their HLA restriction.

Comments on this clone: The antigen remains undetermined.

CEF-cultured naive and memory CD4+ T cell DNA got survey-level sequencing. The assay was immunoSEQ multiplex PCR, and TCRdb's table has in-frame clones only and misses some. The table records approximately 41,000 clones, roughly 80% of them present only once. Sorted naive or memory CD4+ cells met CEF peptides for around ten days. Sequenced material: memory CD4+ T cells from PBMCs, cultured in vitro. This clonotype originated in an adult with COVID-19.

The CDR3 sequence is CASSAGASSQETQYF. The CDR3 DNA reads as TGCGCCAGCAGCGCGGGCGCGTCATCCCAAGAGACCCAGTACTTC. The rearrangement links TRBV5-1 to TRBJ2-5, with D maybe TRBD2 (5 bases). The CDR3 sequence is 15 residues long. Germline V gene sequence: CDR1 SGHRS, CDR2 YFSETQ. V gave up 4 bases and J gave up 1 base, with 14 bases separating them.